The 19 T cell receptor beta chains in this list originate from one sample, sequenced in a study of OX40 agonist ivuxolimab in advanced cancers. The method behind the library was the immunoSEQ multiplex PCR assay. This is the immuneACCESS table as TCRdb keeps it, with only in-frame sequences that have V and J called. A part of the clones is gone; compared with another copy, unresolved V genes explain less than half, and the rest is unexplained. This sample holds 70,000 or so clones; roughly 80% were observed only once. 1.1% of the sample is held by the ten biggest clonotypes. Specimen: CD4+ or CD8+ T cells sorted from blood, collected in a trial of the OX40 agonist ivuxolimab. The source of these receptors is an adult with an advanced solid tumor such as melanoma, head and neck, liver or kidney cancer.

This clone was detected once. V usage is TRBV29-1 and J usage is TRBJ1-2; D not resolved. Per the germline V gene, CDR1 is SQVTM and CDR2 is ANQGSEA. Trimming shortened V by 2 bases and J by 8 bases, and 12 bases separated the two germline ends. The CDR3 is 12 amino acids. In nucleotides, the CDR3 is TGCAGCGTTGAACCCGGAGGAGACGGCTACACCTTC. Translation gives CSVEPGGDGYTF.

This chain links TRBV5-5 with TRBJ2-5; the match to TRBD1 covers 9 bases. The germline CDR1 and CDR2 sequences are SGHKS and YYEKEE (reference sequence). The ends lost 4 bases at V and 5 bases at J; junction bases unmatched: 15. The CDR3 spans 17 residues. CDR3 nucleotides: TGTGCCAGCAGCCGCGGACAGGGGCGTCGAGGGTCGGAGACCCAGTACTTC. Its protein is CASSRGQGRRGSETQYF.

V is TRBV6-5 and J is TRBJ2-7; weak D call: TRBD1 (6 bases). The CDR3 is 14 residues long. The V gene's germline CDR1 is MNHEY and CDR2 SVGAGI. V was shortened by 7 bases and J by 7 bases, with 20 bases between the two germline ends. The CDR3 reads CASIEGQGFREQYF. For the CDR3, the DNA is TGTGCCAGCATCGAAGGGCAGGGGTTTAGGGAGCAGTACTTC.

The V gene is TRBV9, the J gene TRBJ1-5, with D uncertain. V dropped 4 bases and J dropped 0 bases, with 8 bases sitting between them. The CDR3 loop spans 14 amino acids. Germline V gene sequence: CDR1 SGDLS, CDR2 YYNGEE. CDR3 sequence (DNA): TGTGCCAGCAGCACGGGGATTAGCAATCAGCCCCAGCATTTT. Translation gives CASSTGISNQPQHF.

This chain joins TRBV19 and TRBJ2-5; 13 positions agree with TRBD2. Trimming cost V 11 bases and J 3 bases; bases outside gene matches: 9. The germline V gene has CDR1 LNHDA and CDR2 SQIVND (reference sequence). The CDR3 extends over 15 amino acids. CDR3: CASQRLAGGEETQYF. CDR3 DNA sequence: TGTGCCTCCCAGAGACTAGCGGGGGGAGAAGAGACCCAGTACTTC.

V gene TRBV5-1 combines with J gene TRBJ1-2; 9 nucleotides align to TRBD1. The CDR3 has 16 amino acids. Looked up from germline, CDR1 is SGHRS and CDR2 is YFSETQ. Trimming cost V 3 bases and J 4 bases; bases outside gene matches: 10. In DNA, the CDR3 is TGCGCCAGCAGCTCTTTAACAGGGGGCCCCACCTATGGCTACACCTTC. Protein sequence: CASSSLTGGPTYGYTF.

In DNA form, the CDR3 reads TGTGCCAGCAGCGGCCGGGGAGTCACTAACTATGGCTACACCTTC. Amino acid sequence: CASSGRGVTNYGYTF. The chain employs TRBV5-4 and TRBJ1-2; D is undetermined. V shed 4 bases and J shed 0 bases, with 13 bases lying between them. CDR1 and CDR2 (germline): SGHNT, YYREEE (reference sequence). This CDR3 region has 15 residues.

The V gene is TRBV5-1, the J gene TRBJ1-1; 9 bases map to TRBD1. Germline lookup yields CDR1 SGHRS and CDR2 YFSETQ. Trimming at V came to 4 bases and at J to 5 bases, leaving 6 bases not matched to a gene. This CDR3 contains 14 residues. CDR3 DNA: TGCGCCAGCAGCAAGGACAGGGGTGTTACTGAAGCTTTCTTT. This sequence encodes CASSKDRGVTEAFF. Full variable domain (missing parts from reference TRBV5-1 and TRBJ1-1): KAGVTQTPRYLIKTRGQQVTLSCSPISGHRSVSWYQQTPGQGLQFLFEYFSETQRNKGNFPGRFSGRQFSNSRSEMNVSTLELGDSALYLCASSKDRGVTEAFFGQGTRLTVV.

In this sample, this clone turned up once. This chain links TRBV27 with TRBJ2-5; TRBD2 might be the D (5 bases). CDR3 length equals 15 residues. V dropped 5 bases and J dropped 2 bases, with 15 bases sitting between them. CDR1 and CDR2 (germline): MNHEY, SMNVEV (reference sequence). The CDR3 region has the DNA TGTGCCAGCAGTCCACCCGGGCGGGTACAAGAGACCCAGTACTTC. Protein: CASSPPGRVQETQYF.

The chain has TRBV7-8 and TRBJ1-2; 9 bases are a match to TRBD1. Germline loops: CDR1 SGHVS, CDR2 FQNEAQ. The CDR3 sequence is 16 residues long. V shed 1 base and J 4 bases; nucleotides not matched to a gene: 7. In DNA, the CDR3 is TGTGCCAGCAGCTTAGAGTGGACAGGGGATTCCTATGGCTACACCTTC. This translates into CASSLEWTGDSYGYTF.

The rearrangement uses TRBV4-1 and TRBJ2-5, with D tentatively TRBD1 (5 bases). The germline gives CDR1 MGHRA, CDR2 YSYEKL. The CDR3 loop spans 16 amino acids. V dropped 1 base and J dropped 1 base, with 13 bases sitting between them. The CDR3 reads CASSQGGVVSQETQYF. In nucleotides, the CDR3 is TGCGCCAGCAGCCAAGGGGGCGTCGTAAGCCAAGAGACCCAGTACTTC.

V and J are TRBV30 and TRBJ1-6; TRBD1 is a possible D gene (6 bases). CDR1 and CDR2 from the germline V gene are GTSNPN and SVGIG (reference sequence). The length of the CDR3 is 14 residues. The germline V and J ends were trimmed by 6 bases and 2 bases, with 11 bases remaining between them. This CDR3 reads CACSGAAYNSPLHF. The CDR3 region has the DNA TGTGCCTGTTCAGGGGCAGCCTATAATTCACCCCTCCACTTT.

The J gene is TRBJ2-7, the V gene TRBV2; TRBD2 aligns across 8 bases. Trimming removed 8 bases from V and 4 bases from J; junction bases left unmatched: 7. The CDR3 loop spans 13 amino acids. Germline assignment: CDR1 SNHLY and CDR2 FYNNEI. As DNA, the CDR3 is TGTGCCAGCCCCGCCACGGGGGGGTACGAGCAGTACTTC. Translating gives CASPATGGYEQYF.

This clone was counted between two and nine times. CDR3 sequence (DNA): TGTGCCAGCAGTTTCAGTAGGAGCAATTCACCCCTCCACTTT. Its protein product is CASSFSRSNSPLHF. The chain recombines TRBV28 with TRBJ1-6; no definite D call. Germline CDR1 and CDR2: MDHEN and SYDVKM. V was cut by 3 bases and J by 7 bases, with 10 bases left in between. The CDR3 has 14 residues.

The chain employs TRBV30 and TRBJ2-7; the D call may be TRBD1 or TRBD2 (5 bases each). This CDR3 region has 12 residues. Germline CDR1 GTSNPN, CDR2 SVGIG (reference sequence). V shed 3 bases and J shed 2 bases, with 8 bases lying between them. The CDR3 reads CAWRRGAYEQYF. DNA of the CDR3: TGTGCCTGGAGGAGGGGCGCCTACGAGCAGTACTTC.

Only one count was recorded for this clone. The rearrangement links TRBV9 to TRBJ2-7; 8 positions agree with TRBD2. The CDR3 has 15 amino acids. The germline CDR1 and CDR2 sequences are SGDLS and YYNGEE. Losses at the gene ends were 0 bases for V and 0 bases for J; bases not matched to a gene: 2. CDR3 loop: CASSVGAGGSYEQYF. The CDR3 DNA sequence: TGTGCCAGCAGCGTAGGCGCGGGGGGCTCCTACGAGCAGTACTTC.

The chain uses TRBV9 and TRBJ2-7; 12 bases are a match to TRBD1. Per germline, CDR1 SGDLS and CDR2 YYNGEE. V trimming: 3 bases; J trimming: 0 bases; junction bases outside the gene matches: 7. The CDR3 runs to 17 residues. The CDR3 DNA reads TGTGCCAGCAGCGCCGGGACAGGGGGCTACTACTCCTACGAGCAGTACTTC. Protein: CASSAGTGGYYSYEQYF.

The chain combines TRBV28 with TRBJ2-5; tentatively, D is TRBD2 (6 bases). The CDR3 runs 14 residues. Germline V gene sequence: CDR1 MDHEN, CDR2 SYDVKM. V shed 1 base and J shed 4 bases, with 10 bases lying between them. The CDR3 loop reads CASSLLVGGETQYF. DNA of the CDR3: TGTGCCAGCAGTTTATTGGTGGGGGGAGAGACCCAGTACTTC.

This clone was seen more than once but under ten times. The chain's CDR3 is CASSGGFRVAGANVLTF. The CDR3 nucleotides read TGTGCCAGCAGTGGAGGGTTCAGGGTTGCCGGGGCCAACGTCCTGACTTTC. This chain uses TRBV6-1 with TRBJ2-6; D tentatively fits TRBD1 or TRBD2 (5 bases each). With 4 bases removed from V and 4 bases from J, the gap between germline ends came to 17 bases. This CDR3 spans 17 amino acids. Germline lookup yields CDR1 MNHNS and CDR2 SASEGT.